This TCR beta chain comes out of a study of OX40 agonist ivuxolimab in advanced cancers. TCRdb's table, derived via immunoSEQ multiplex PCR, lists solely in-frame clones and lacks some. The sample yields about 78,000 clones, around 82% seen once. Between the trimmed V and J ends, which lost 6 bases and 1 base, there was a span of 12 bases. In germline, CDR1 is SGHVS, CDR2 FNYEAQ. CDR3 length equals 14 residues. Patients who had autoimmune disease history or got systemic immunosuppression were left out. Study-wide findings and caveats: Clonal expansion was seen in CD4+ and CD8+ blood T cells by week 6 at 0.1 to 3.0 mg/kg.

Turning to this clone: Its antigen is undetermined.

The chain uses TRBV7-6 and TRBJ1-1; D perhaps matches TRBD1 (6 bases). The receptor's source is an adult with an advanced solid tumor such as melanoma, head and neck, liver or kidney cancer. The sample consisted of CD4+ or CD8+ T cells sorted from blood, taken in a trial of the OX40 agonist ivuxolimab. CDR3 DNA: TGTGCCAGCAGTTCAGGGGCGCGGAACACTGAAGCTTTCTTT. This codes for CASSSGARNTEAFF.